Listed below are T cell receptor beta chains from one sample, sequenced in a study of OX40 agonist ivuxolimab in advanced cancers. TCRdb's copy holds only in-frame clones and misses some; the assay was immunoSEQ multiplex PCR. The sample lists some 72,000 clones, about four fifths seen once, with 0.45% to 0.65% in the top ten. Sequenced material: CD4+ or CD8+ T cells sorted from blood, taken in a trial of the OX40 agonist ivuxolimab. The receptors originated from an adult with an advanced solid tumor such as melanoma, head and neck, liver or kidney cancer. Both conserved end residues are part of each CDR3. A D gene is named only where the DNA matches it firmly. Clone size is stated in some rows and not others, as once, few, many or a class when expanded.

CDR3aa: CASTRSGTGYQETQYF
CDR3nt: TGTGCCAGCACCAGATCTGGGACAGGGTATCAGGAGACCCAGTACTTC
abundance: .
j_gene: TRBJ2-5
v_gene: TRBV5-4
d_gene: TRBD1

CDR3aa: CASSQTLNRGLNTEAFF
CDR3nt: TGTGCCAGCTCGCAGACCTTAAACAGGGGGTTGAACACTGAAGCTTTCTTT
abundance: .
j_gene: TRBJ1-1
v_gene: TRBV18
d_gene: TRBD1

CDR3aa: CASSLSGVGYTF
CDR3nt: TGTGCCAGCAGTTTATCAGGGGTTGGCTACACCTTC
abundance: .
j_gene: TRBJ1-2
v_gene: TRBV28
d_gene: .

CDR3aa: CASSLGQGGKNEKLFF
CDR3nt: TGTGCTAGCAGCTTAGGACAGGGGGGGAAGAATGAAAAACTGTTTTTT
abundance: .
j_gene: TRBJ1-4
v_gene: TRBV7-7
d_gene: TRBD1

CDR3aa: CASSLANYGYTF
CDR3nt: TGCGCCAGCAGCTTGGCCAACTATGGCTACACCTTC
abundance: .
j_gene: TRBJ1-2
v_gene: TRBV5-1
d_gene: .

CDR3aa: CASSFGTTGGGTEAFF
CDR3nt: TGCGCCAGCAGCTTTGGGACTACGGGGGGAGGGACTGAAGCTTTCTTT
abundance: .
j_gene: TRBJ1-1
v_gene: TRBV5-1
d_gene: .

CDR3aa: CAWDRGAEAFF
CDR3nt: TGTGCCTGGGACCGGGGGGCTGAAGCTTTCTTT
abundance: few
j_gene: TRBJ1-1
v_gene: TRBV30
d_gene: .

CDR3aa: CASSPNRTSRETRDEQFF
CDR3nt: TGTGCCAGCAGCCCAAATCGGACTAGTAGGGAGACACGGGATGAGCAGTTCTTC
abundance: .
j_gene: TRBJ2-1
v_gene: TRBV7-9
d_gene: TRBD2

CDR3aa: CASSLERAGGPYEQYF
CDR3nt: TGTGCCAGCAGCCTAGAGAGGGCGGGGGGGCCCTACGAGCAGTACTTC
abundance: .
j_gene: TRBJ2-7
v_gene: TRBV7-9
d_gene: TRBD2

CDR3aa: CASSPGGVNTEAFF
CDR3nt: TGTGCCAGCAGTCCTGGGGGAGTGAACACTGAAGCTTTCTTT
abundance: medium-sized
j_gene: TRBJ1-1
v_gene: TRBV6-4
d_gene: .

CDR3aa: CASSSSGQGGRGYTF
CDR3nt: TGTGCCAGCAGCTCCTCCGGACAGGGGGGACGGGGCTACACCTTC
abundance: .
j_gene: TRBJ1-2
v_gene: TRBV7-9
d_gene: TRBD1

CDR3aa: CASSLGTTKAGGLETQYF
CDR3nt: TGTGCCAGCAGCTTAGGGACGACTAAGGCGGGGGGGCTTGAGACCCAGTACTTC
abundance: .
j_gene: TRBJ2-5
v_gene: TRBV7-9
d_gene: TRBD2

CDR3aa: CASSQDSSGVGHSNTEAFF
CDR3nt: TGCGCCAGCAGCCAAGATAGTAGCGGGGTTGGACACTCGAACACTGAAGCTTTCTTT
abundance: .
j_gene: TRBJ1-1
v_gene: TRBV4-3
d_gene: .

CDR3aa: CASSPPTGGGYEQYF
CDR3nt: TGTGCCAGCTCACCACCGACGGGAGGCGGCTACGAGCAGTACTTC
abundance: .
j_gene: TRBJ2-7
v_gene: TRBV18
d_gene: TRBD2

CDR3aa: CASSQAIPGLRQVGSQPQHF
CDR3nt: TGTGCCAGCAGCCAAGCGATTCCGGGATTAAGACAGGTAGGAAGCCAGCCCCAGCATTTT
abundance: .
j_gene: TRBJ1-5
v_gene: TRBV14
d_gene: .

CDR3aa: CASSQWGGTEVPNEQFF
CDR3nt: TGTGCCAGCAGCCAGTGGGGGGGGACAGAAGTCCCCAATGAGCAGTTCTTC
abundance: .
j_gene: TRBJ2-1
v_gene: TRBV7-9
d_gene: .

CDR3aa: CASSFGISYGYTF
CDR3nt: TGTGCCAGCAGCTTCGGGATTAGCTATGGCTACACCTTC
abundance: .
j_gene: TRBJ1-2
v_gene: TRBV7-2
d_gene: .

CDR3aa: CASSPKNGGLNQPQHF
CDR3nt: TGCGCCAGCAGCCCTAAGAACGGCGGCCTCAATCAGCCCCAGCATTTT
abundance: .
j_gene: TRBJ1-5
v_gene: TRBV4-1
d_gene: .

CDR3aa: CASSLELNSGNTIYF
CDR3nt: TGTGCCAGCAGCTTGGAACTGAACTCTGGAAACACCATATATTTT
abundance: .
j_gene: TRBJ1-3
v_gene: TRBV5-4
d_gene: .

CDR3aa: CAWSVRADDTQYF
CDR3nt: TGTGCCTGGAGTGTACGGGCGGATGATACGCAGTATTTT
abundance: .
j_gene: TRBJ2-3
v_gene: TRBV30
d_gene: .

CDR3aa: CASSYGNYGYTF
CDR3nt: TGTGCCAGCAGTTACGGGAACTATGGCTACACCTTC
abundance: .
j_gene: TRBJ1-2
v_gene: TRBV6-5
d_gene: .

CDR3aa: CASSQVAGLANTGELFF
CDR3nt: TGCGCCAGCAGCCAAGTAGCCGGACTAGCGAACACCGGGGAGCTGTTTTTT
abundance: .
j_gene: TRBJ2-2
v_gene: TRBV4-3
d_gene: TRBD2

CDR3aa: CASTRLANTGELFF
CDR3nt: TGCGCCAGCACGCGACTCGCGAACACCGGGGAGCTGTTTTTT
abundance: .
j_gene: TRBJ2-2
v_gene: TRBV4-3
d_gene: .

CDR3aa: CASSLVRHQPQHF
CDR3nt: TGTGCCAGCAGTTTAGTAAGGCATCAGCCCCAGCATTTT
abundance: .
j_gene: TRBJ1-5
v_gene: TRBV28
d_gene: .

CDR3aa: CASSLQDGTGYGYTF
CDR3nt: TGTGCCAGCAGCTTACAGGATGGGACAGGCTATGGCTACACCTTC
abundance: .
j_gene: TRBJ1-2
v_gene: TRBV7-2
d_gene: TRBD1

CDR3aa: CASSVDSGYNSPLHF
CDR3nt: TGTGCCAGCAGCGTTGACAGCGGATATAATTCACCCCTCCACTTT
abundance: .
j_gene: TRBJ1-6
v_gene: TRBV9
d_gene: .

CDR3aa: CAIRRGQGDTEAFF
CDR3nt: TGTGCCATCAGACGGGGACAGGGCGACACTGAAGCTTTCTTT
abundance: .
j_gene: TRBJ1-1
v_gene: TRBV10-3
d_gene: TRBD1

CDR3aa: CASSAGPGQYTDTQYF
CDR3nt: TGTGCCAGCAGCGCAGGGCCGGGACAGTACACAGATACGCAGTATTTT
abundance: .
j_gene: TRBJ2-3
v_gene: TRBV9
d_gene: TRBD1

CDR3aa: CASSPGQGTDTQYF
CDR3nt: TGTGCCAGCAGCCCGGGACAGGGAACAGATACGCAGTATTTT
abundance: once
j_gene: TRBJ2-3
v_gene: TRBV7-3
d_gene: TRBD1

CDR3aa: CASSVVLGGRDTQYF
CDR3nt: TGTGCCAGCAGCGTAGTACTGGGAGGTCGGGATACGCAGTATTTT
abundance: few
j_gene: TRBJ2-3
v_gene: TRBV9
d_gene: .

CDR3aa: CASSGTSGLGDTQYF
CDR3nt: TGTGCCAGCAGTGGTACTAGCGGATTGGGAGATACGCAGTATTTT
abundance: .
j_gene: TRBJ2-3
v_gene: TRBV6-4
d_gene: TRBD2

CDR3aa: CSVAGLAGGTAYEQYF
CDR3nt: TGCAGCGTTGCGGGACTAGCGGGGGGCACCGCCTACGAGCAGTACTTC
abundance: .
j_gene: TRBJ2-7
v_gene: TRBV29-1
d_gene: TRBD2

CDR3aa: CASSQSWSGSTDTQYF
CDR3nt: TGTGCCAGCAGCCAAAGTTGGAGTGGTAGCACAGATACGCAGTATTTT
abundance: .
j_gene: TRBJ2-3
v_gene: TRBV7-9
d_gene: .

CDR3aa: CASSIRGTGGSSNQPQHF
CDR3nt: TGTGCCAGTAGTATCCGCGGGACAGGGGGCTCTAGCAATCAGCCCCAGCATTTT
abundance: .
j_gene: TRBJ1-5
v_gene: TRBV19
d_gene: TRBD1

CDR3aa: CASSLVQSSYEQYF
CDR3nt: TGTGCCAGCAGCTTGGTACAGAGCTCCTACGAGCAGTACTTC
abundance: .
j_gene: TRBJ2-7
v_gene: TRBV5-4
d_gene: .

CDR3aa: CASSHLTGGGYGYTF
CDR3nt: TGCGCCAGCAGCCACTTGACAGGGGGAGGCTATGGCTACACCTTC
abundance: .
j_gene: TRBJ1-2
v_gene: TRBV4-3
d_gene: TRBD1

CDR3aa: CASSLGPTGDTGELFF
CDR3nt: TGCGCCAGCAGCTTGGGCCCGACAGGTGACACCGGGGAGCTGTTTTTT
abundance: .
j_gene: TRBJ2-2
v_gene: TRBV5-1
d_gene: .

CDR3aa: CASSVGGDRSYEQYF
CDR3nt: TGTGCCAGCTCGGTAGGGGGGGACCGGTCCTACGAGCAGTACTTC
abundance: .
j_gene: TRBJ2-7
v_gene: TRBV18
d_gene: .

CDR3aa: CASSLGSGAEGTQYF
CDR3nt: TGCGCCAGCAGCTTAGGTTCGGGGGCAGAGGGGACCCAGTACTTC
abundance: .
j_gene: TRBJ2-5
v_gene: TRBV5-1
d_gene: .

CDR3aa: CASSLGLAGDEQFF
CDR3nt: TGTGCCAGCAGCTTGGGACTAGCGGGAGATGAGCAGTTCTTC
abundance: .
j_gene: TRBJ2-1
v_gene: TRBV7-2
d_gene: TRBD2

CDR3aa: CASSLEGYEQYF
CDR3nt: TGTGCCAGCAGTTTAGAGGGTTACGAGCAGTACTTC
abundance: .
j_gene: TRBJ2-7
v_gene: TRBV28
d_gene: .

CDR3aa: CASTRDTRGSDYGYTF
CDR3nt: TGTGCCAGCACCCGTGACACCAGGGGGAGTGACTATGGCTACACCTTC
abundance: once
j_gene: TRBJ1-2
v_gene: TRBV28
d_gene: TRBD1

CDR3aa: CASSFARGGNTIYF
CDR3nt: TGTGCCAGCAGCTTCGCCAGGGGAGGAAACACCATATATTTT
abundance: .
j_gene: TRBJ1-3
v_gene: TRBV11-2
d_gene: .

CDR3aa: CASSLMGATQYF
CDR3nt: TGTGCCAGCAGCCTAATGGGCGCGACCCAGTACTTC
abundance: .
j_gene: TRBJ2-5
v_gene: TRBV7-6
d_gene: .

CDR3aa: CSARSFNEQFF
CDR3nt: TGCAGTGCTAGGAGTTTCAATGAGCAGTTCTTC
abundance: .
j_gene: TRBJ2-1
v_gene: TRBV20-1
d_gene: .

CDR3aa: CASNNDRANYGYTF
CDR3nt: TGTGCCAGTAATAATGACAGAGCTAACTATGGCTACACCTTC
abundance: .
j_gene: TRBJ1-2
v_gene: TRBV19
d_gene: .

CDR3aa: CASSTAAGLNTEAFF
CDR3nt: TGTGCCAGCTCGACAGCCGCAGGATTGAACACTGAAGCTTTCTTT
abundance: few
j_gene: TRBJ1-1
v_gene: TRBV6-5
d_gene: .

CDR3aa: CASSEIDTQYF
CDR3nt: TGTGCCAGCAGTGAAATAGATACGCAGTATTTT
abundance: .
j_gene: TRBJ2-3
v_gene: TRBV6-1
d_gene: .

CDR3aa: CASAVGGQGTEQYF
CDR3nt: TGTGCCAGTGCCGTGGGGGGACAGGGCACCGAGCAGTACTTC
abundance: once
j_gene: TRBJ2-7
v_gene: TRBV5-6
d_gene: TRBD1